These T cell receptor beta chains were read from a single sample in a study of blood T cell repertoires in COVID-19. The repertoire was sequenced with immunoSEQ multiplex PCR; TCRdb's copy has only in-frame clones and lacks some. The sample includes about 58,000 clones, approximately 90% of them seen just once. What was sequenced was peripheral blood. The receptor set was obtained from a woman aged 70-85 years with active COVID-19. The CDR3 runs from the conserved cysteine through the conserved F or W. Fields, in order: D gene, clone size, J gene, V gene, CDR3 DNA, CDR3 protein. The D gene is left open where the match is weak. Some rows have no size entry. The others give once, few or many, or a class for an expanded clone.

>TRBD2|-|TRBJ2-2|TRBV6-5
TGTGCCAGCAGTTACTCCAGCGGGAGAGACACCGGGGAGCTGTTTTTT
CASSYSSGRDTGELFF
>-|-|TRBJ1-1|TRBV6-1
TGTGCCAGCAGTGAAGCATACCGGTCTCGGTACTTT
CASSEAYRSRYF
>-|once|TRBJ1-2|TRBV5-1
TGCGCCAGCAGCTCCGTGACAGCGGGGCTCTATGGCTACACCTTC
CASSSVTAGLYGYTF
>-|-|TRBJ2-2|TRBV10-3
TGTGCCATCAGTGAGTCTAGCACCGGAACCGGGGAGCTGTTTTTT
CAISESSTGTGELFF
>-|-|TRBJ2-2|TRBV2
TGTGCCAGCAGCGGGGAAGGAGGCACCGGGGAGCTGTTTTTT
CASSGEGGTGELFF
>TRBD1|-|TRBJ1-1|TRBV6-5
TGTGCCACCAATAACAGGGGCGGGGACACTGAAGCTTTCTTT
CATNNRGGDTEAFF
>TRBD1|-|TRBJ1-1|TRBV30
TGTGCCTGGACTCGACAGGGGGCCACTGAAGCTTTCTTT
CAWTRQGATEAFF
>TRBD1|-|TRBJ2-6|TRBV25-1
TGTGCCAGCAGTCCACTGGGGACAGGGGGCTCTGGGGCCAACGTCCTGACTTTC
CASSPLGTGGSGANVLTF
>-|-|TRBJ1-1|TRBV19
TGTGCCAGTAGTCCTATGGCAGGCACTGAAGCTTTCTTT
CASSPMAGTEAFF
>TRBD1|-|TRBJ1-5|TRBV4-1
TGCGCCAGCAGCCGGCAGGGGGCTGGACAGCCCCAGCATTTT
CASSRQGAGQPQHF
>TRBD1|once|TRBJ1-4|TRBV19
TGTGCCAGTAGTCCCAATCGACAGGGGCAAGAAAAACTGTTTTTT
CASSPNRQGQEKLFF
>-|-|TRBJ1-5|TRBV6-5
TGTGCCAGCAGTTACGGGGAGGGTATACCGCCCCAGCATTTT
CASSYGEGIPPQHF
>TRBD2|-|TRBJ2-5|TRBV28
TGTGCCAGCAGTTTGTGGGAGACTAGCGCCCAAGAGACCCAGTACTTC
CASSLWETSAQETQYF
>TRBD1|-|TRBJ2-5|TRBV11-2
TGTGCCAGCAGCGTACAACCGGGACAGACACAAGAGACCCAGTACTTC
CASSVQPGQTQETQYF
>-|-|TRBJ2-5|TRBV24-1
TGTGCCACCAGTGACCCGGGACTAGGGGGCGAGACCCAGTACTTC
CATSDPGLGGETQYF
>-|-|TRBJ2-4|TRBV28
TGTGCCAGCAGTTCGTACGGGGCGGGACGGGCCATTCAGTACTTC
CASSSYGAGRAIQYF
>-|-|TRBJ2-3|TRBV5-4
TGTGCCAGCAGCAGCCCTAGCACAGATACGCAGTATTTT
CASSSPSTDTQYF
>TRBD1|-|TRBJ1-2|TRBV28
TGTGCCAGCAGTTTATCCACAGGGGCGCGGTCGGATGGCTACACCTTC
CASSLSTGARSDGYTF
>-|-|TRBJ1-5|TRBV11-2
TGTGCCAGCAGCCTACGATCCGGGGGGTATCAGCCCCAGCATTTT
CASSLRSGGYQPQHF
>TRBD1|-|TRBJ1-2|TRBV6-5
TGTGCCAGCAGTTTGGAGGGGGCAGGGTATGGCTACACCTTC
CASSLEGAGYGYTF
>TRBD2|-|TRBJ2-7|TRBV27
TGTGCCAGCAGTTTTGGACTAGCGGGGGCCTACGAGCAGTACTTC
CASSFGLAGAYEQYF
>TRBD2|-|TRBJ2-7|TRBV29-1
TGCAGCGTTGAAGCCCAGTCCGTTTCGGGAGGTCGGTACGAGCAGTACTTC
CSVEAQSVSGGRYEQYF